This T cell receptor beta chain was recorded in a study of shared clonotypes between healthy human individuals. Study details: The study drew on a couple of women and three men aged 18 to 49 as donors. General study findings and limits: Among several donors, approximately 4.6% of naive CD4 clonotypes were found in common.

CD8 cells classed as naive were CD45RO-negative and positively selected for CCR7, excluding terminally differentiated effector memory CD45RA+ cells. Adults of Caucasian background living in Nashville, Tennessee made up all donors. This CDR3 has 12 residues. The germline V and J ends were trimmed by 5 bases and 4 bases, with 9 bases remaining between them. Germline V CDR1 and CDR2: SGHAT, FQNNGV. Produced via immunoSEQ multiplex PCR; TCRdb's table is partial and in-frame only. Of more than 500,000 clones detected, roughly 95% appear once; the ten largest clones hold approximately 0.11%. A word on this clone: Its specificity is not known.

This clonotype was sampled from a woman aged 25 to 39 in good health. V gene TRBV11-2 combines with J gene TRBJ2-7; D ambiguous. The sequenced material came from naive CD8+ T cells sorted from blood. The CDR3 bases are TGTGCCAGCAGCCGAGATCTATACGAGCAGTACTTC. It is translated as CASSRDLYEQYF. Full variable domain (outside the CDR3, taken from reference TRBV11-2 and TRBJ2-7): EAGVAQSPRYKIIEKRQSVAFWCNPISGHATLYWYQQILGQGPKLLIQFQNNGVVDDSQLPKDRFSAERLKGVDSTLKIQPAKLEDSAVYLCASSRDLYEQYFGPGTRLTVT.